These 30 T cell receptor beta chains share one sample of origin, sequenced in a study of CD4 T cells in relation to SARS-CoV-2 and coronaviruses. These TCRs' antigens remain unknown. Profiled with immunoSEQ multiplex PCR; TCRdb holds only in-frame clones, not every one. In the table there are some 45,000 clones, approximately 80% of which are singletons. Sequences were obtained from naive CD4+ T cells from PBMCs, cultured in vitro. Subset in this sample: naive CD4+ T cells isolated by negative enrichment. All receptors derive from an adult with COVID-19.

J is TRBJ2-7 and V is TRBV18; D gene ambiguous. Trimming removed 0 bases at V and 2 bases at J, with 11 bases between. Germline CDR1 KGHSH, CDR2 LQKENI. The CDR3 extends over 15 amino acids. The CDR3 bases are TGTGCCAGCTCACCACCGTCTAAAATCGCCTACGAGCAGTACTTC. The encoded protein is CASSPPSKIAYEQYF.

The chain recombines TRBV2 with TRBJ2-5; D remains ambiguous. The CDR3 is made up of 14 amino acids. Germline V CDR1 and CDR2: SNHLY, FYNNEI. V was clipped by 7 bases and J by 5 bases, with 17 bases between them. Written as DNA, the CDR3 is TGTGCCAGCACCCCCGACCAACCGTGGGAGACCCAGTACTTC. It specifies CASTPDQPWETQYF.

The gene calls are TRBV28 and TRBJ2-2; 7 bases line up with TRBD2. Germline CDR1 reads MDHEN; CDR2 reads SYDVKM. This CDR3 comprises 16 residues. V shed 8 bases, J shed 3 bases, and the junction held 12 bases outside the gene matches. CDR3 DNA: TGTGCCAGCCGAGACCCCGGGACTACTTACACCGGGGAGCTGTTTTTT. Its translation: CASRDPGTTYTGELFF.

The chain is built from TRBV27 and TRBJ2-1, with 9 bases aligning to TRBD2. In germline, CDR1 is MNHEY, CDR2 SMNVEV (reference sequence). The CDR3 spans 14 residues. The trim removed 4 bases at V and 7 bases at J, leaving 5 bases unmatched. The CDR3 sequence: CASSSAGGLNEQFF. Written as DNA, the CDR3 is TGTGCCAGCAGTTCAGCGGGAGGTTTGAATGAGCAGTTCTTC.

This clone was counted a few times. The chain links TRBV11-2 to TRBJ1-1; no clear D. The CDR3 spans 15 residues. Germline V gene data show CDR1 as SGHAT and CDR2 as FQNNGV. Trimming left V 3 bases short and J 1 base short, with 12 bases between. The CDR3 region is CASSLTGRGNTEAFF. In DNA, the CDR3 is TGTGCCAGCAGCTTGACCGGGCGGGGGAACACTGAAGCTTTCTTT.

V is TRBV24-1 and J is TRBJ1-2, with 10 bases aligning to TRBD1. Germline V lookup: CDR1 KGHDR, CDR2 SFDVKD. The CDR3 runs to 15 residues. After removal of 3 bases from V and 2 bases from J, the junction contained 2 bases not matched to a gene. The CDR3 nucleotides read TGTGCCACCAGTGATCCGGGACAGGGGAACTATGGCTACACCTTC. Translation gives CATSDPGQGNYGYTF.

The chain carries TRBV28 and TRBJ2-1, with D hard to call. Germline values: CDR1 MDHEN, CDR2 SYDVKM. The CDR3 extends over 16 amino acids. V was cut by 7 bases and J by 0 bases, with 16 bases left in between. The CDR3 protein is CASTYRRTSSYNEQFF. As DNA, the CDR3 is TGTGCCAGCACCTACCGACGGACGAGCTCCTACAATGAGCAGTTCTTC.

The J gene is TRBJ2-1, the V gene TRBV5-1, with 9 bases fitting TRBD2. V lost 4 bases, J lost 7 bases, and 15 bases stayed unmatched. The germline CDR1 and CDR2 sequences are SGHRS and YFSETQ. The CDR3 is made up of 17 amino acids. The CDR3 DNA is TGCGCCAGCAGCGCGGGGGCGAGCGGGAGGACCCCGAATGAGCAGTTCTTC. As protein: CASSAGASGRTPNEQFF.

This rearrangement joins TRBV18 to TRBJ2-3, with 9 bases lining up with TRBD1. CDR3 length: 16 residues. CDR1 is KGHSH, CDR2 LQKENI, per germline. The ends lost 6 bases at V and 3 bases at J; junction bases unmatched: 10. This chain's CDR3 is CASSSQGATVTDTQYF. The CDR3 DNA reads TGTGCCAGCTCCTCACAGGGGGCGACCGTGACAGATACGCAGTATTTT.

The chain joins TRBV6-6 to TRBJ2-3; D remains unclear. The CDR3 length is 14 residues. V lost 4 bases and J lost 2, with 10 bases in between. Per the germline V gene, CDR1 is MNHNY and CDR2 is SVGAGI (reference sequence). The CDR3 loop reads CASSSPGPTDTQYF. In DNA form, the CDR3 reads TGTGCCAGCAGTTCACCGGGCCCCACAGATACGCAGTATTTT.

The chain carries TRBV6-4 and TRBJ2-1; D may be TRBD2 (6 bases). Trimming pared 3 bases from V and 9 bases from J, leaving 15 bases between. The CDR3 length is 14 residues. Germline V gene data show CDR1 as MRHNA and CDR2 as SNTAGT. DNA of the CDR3: TGTGCCAGCAGTGAACTTGCGGAGGGGAGTGAGCAGTTCTTC. It yields the protein CASSELAEGSEQFF.

This sequence joins TRBV12-3 or TRBV12-4 and TRBJ2-5, with D unclear. V shed 4 bases and J shed 4 bases, with 4 bases lying between them. The CDR3 has 11 amino acids. The CDR3 here is CASSSTETQYF. The CDR3 DNA reads TGTGCCAGCAGTTCCACAGAGACCCAGTACTTC.

The genes are TRBV12-3 or TRBV12-4 and TRBJ2-5; the D is unclear. V lost 3 bases to trimming and J lost 2 bases, with 7 bases between them. CDR3 size: 13 residues. Written as DNA, the CDR3 is TGTGCCAGCAGTTTCCGCAGACAAGAGACCCAGTACTTC. Amino acid sequence: CASSFRRQETQYF.

This chain joins TRBV20-1 and TRBJ2-1, with TRBD2 matching 13 bases. Germline CDR1 is DFQATT and CDR2 is SNEGSKA (reference sequence). V lost 3 bases and J lost 8; bases outside the gene matches: 7. CDR3 length: 15 residues. The CDR3 spells CSASFGLAGEDEQFF. CDR3 DNA: TGCAGTGCTAGTTTCGGACTAGCGGGAGAGGATGAGCAGTTCTTC.

The V gene is TRBV6-5, the J gene TRBJ1-1; 7 nucleotides align to TRBD1. The ends lost 2 bases at V and 4 bases at J; junction bases unmatched: 4. CDR1 and CDR2 (germline): MNHEY, SVGAGI. The CDR3 contains 14 residues. The CDR3 nucleotides are TGTGCCAGCAGTTACGACAGGGCAGGCACTGAAGCTTTCTTT. Its translation: CASSYDRAGTEAFF.

This clone was detected once. The rearrangement links TRBV9 to TRBJ2-1; D possibly corresponds to TRBD2 (6 bases). The V end lost 5 bases, the J end lost 3 bases, and 12 bases lay between the germline ends. In germline, CDR1 is SGDLS, CDR2 YYNGEE. The CDR3 loop spans 14 amino acids. The CDR3 sequence is CASSPGLSYNEQFF. As DNA, the CDR3 is TGTGCCAGCAGTCCGGGACTTAGCTACAATGAGCAGTTCTTC.

This clone has a single count. This chain connects TRBV19 to TRBJ1-5; 8 nucleotides agree with TRBD1. The length of the CDR3 is 17 residues. CDR1 and CDR2 from the germline V gene are LNHDA and SQIVND (reference sequence). V lost 4 bases and J lost 2; bases outside the gene matches: 10. The chain's CDR3 is CASSTLQGDGGNQPQHF. The CDR3 DNA is TGTGCCAGTAGTACCCTACAGGGGGACGGGGGCAATCAGCCCCAGCATTTT.

J is TRBJ2-7 and V is TRBV2; 9 positions agree with TRBD2. The CDR3 sequence is 18 residues long. CDR1 is SNHLY, CDR2 FYNNEI, per germline. The V segment lost 1 base and the J segment 2 bases; nucleotides outside the gene matches: 12. The CDR3 reads CASSEGPPASGTPYEQYF. The CDR3 coding sequence is TGTGCCAGCAGTGAAGGGCCGCCGGCTAGCGGGACACCCTACGAGCAGTACTTC.

The gene calls are TRBV11-2 and TRBJ2-7, with 7 bases lining up with TRBD1. CDR1 SGHAT and CDR2 FQNNGV come from the germline V gene. CDR3 length: 14 amino acids. Losses at the gene ends were 2 bases for V and 4 bases for J; bases not matched to a gene: 5. The CDR3 DNA reads TGTGCCAGCAGCTTAACGACAGGGCGGTACGAGCAGTACTTC. Its protein is CASSLTTGRYEQYF. The whole variable domain, filled in from reference TRBV11-2 and TRBJ2-7, reads EAGVAQSPRYKIIEKRQSVAFWCNPISGHATLYWYQQILGQGPKLLIQFQNNGVVDDSQLPKDRFSAERLKGVDSTLKIQPAKLEDSAVYLCASSLTTGRYEQYFGPGTRLTVT.

The chain is built from TRBV19 and TRBJ1-2, with a possible D match to TRBD1 (5 bases). The CDR3 extends over 13 amino acids. Germline CDR1 and CDR2: LNHDA and SQIVND (reference sequence). The germline V and J ends were trimmed by 5 bases and 7 bases, with 14 bases remaining between them. The CDR3 protein is CASSLGPGAGYTF. The CDR3, as DNA: TGTGCCAGTAGTCTCGGTCCTGGGGCTGGCTACACCTTC. Drawing the rest from reference TRBV19 and TRBJ1-2, the complete variable domain is DGGITQSPKYLFRKEGQNVTLSCEQNLNHDAMYWYRQDPGQGLRLIYYSQIVNDFQKGDIAEGYSVSREKKESFPLTVTSAQKNPTAFYLCASSLGPGAGYTFGSGTRLTVV.

The J gene is TRBJ2-3, the V gene TRBV4-2, with TRBD1 matching over 10 bases. Trimming removed 0 bases from V and 6 bases from J; junction bases left unmatched: 12. The CDR3 has 18 amino acids. Per germline, CDR1 LGHNA and CDR2 YNFKEQ. The CDR3 sequence is CASSQDRGGGQGLDTQYF. In nucleotides, the CDR3 is TGTGCCAGCAGCCAAGATCGGGGAGGGGGACAGGGGTTGGATACGCAGTATTTT.

The chain employs TRBV27 and TRBJ2-2; TRBD1 aligns across 9 bases. The CDR3 is 15 residues long. From germline, CDR1 is MNHEY and CDR2 SMNVEV (reference sequence). Unmatched junction bases numbered 8, after V lost 5 bases and J lost 7 bases. The CDR3 sequence: CASSVGTGLDGELFF. CDR3 nucleotide sequence: TGTGCCAGCAGTGTGGGGACAGGGCTTGACGGGGAGCTGTTTTTT.

The chain carries TRBV7-2 and TRBJ1-5; 8 bases align to TRBD1. Germline V gene sequence: CDR1 SGHTA, CDR2 FQGNSA. CDR3 length: 14 residues. The J segment lost 6 bases and the V segment lost 1 base, leaving 2 bases of the junction unmatched. The CDR3 region is CASSLGQGAQPQHF. The CDR3 region has the DNA TGTGCCAGCAGCTTAGGGCAGGGGGCTCAGCCCCAGCATTTT.

The chain has TRBV6-5 and TRBJ2-7, with D perhaps matching TRBD1 (5 bases). Germline V lookup: CDR1 MNHEY, CDR2 SVGAGI. The CDR3 loop spans 13 amino acids. The germline V and J ends were trimmed by 2 bases and 2 bases, with 7 bases remaining between them. The CDR3 protein is CASSYGHTYEQYF. CDR3 nucleotides: TGTGCCAGCAGTTACGGACACACCTACGAGCAGTACTTC.

The gene calls are TRBV30 and TRBJ1-4; tentatively, D is TRBD1 (5 bases). There are 13 residues in the CDR3. The germline V gene has CDR1 GTSNPN and CDR2 SVGIG (reference sequence). With 4 bases removed from V and 4 bases from J, the gap between germline ends came to 10 bases. Here the CDR3 reads CAWTRDFNEKLFF. The CDR3 region has the DNA TGTGCCTGGACCAGGGACTTTAATGAAAAACTGTTTTTT.

This sequence joins TRBV27 and TRBJ2-2, with a tentative D call TRBD1 (5 bases). Trimming removed 1 base at V and 0 bases at J, with 9 bases between. The CDR3 runs to 16 residues. From germline, CDR1 is MNHEY and CDR2 SMNVEV (reference sequence). The CDR3 DNA reads TGTGCCAGCAGTTTATTGGGCAGGGCGAACACCGGGGAGCTGTTTTTT. Amino acid sequence: CASSLLGRANTGELFF.

The J gene is TRBJ2-7, the V gene TRBV7-3, with 7 bases aligning to TRBD2. The CDR3 has 15 amino acids. CDR1 and CDR2 (germline): SGHTA, FQGTGA. The J segment lost 3 bases and the V segment lost 2 bases, leaving 7 bases of the junction unmatched. The CDR3 DNA reads TGTGCCAGCAGCTTATCGGGGGAGGGCTTCTACGAGCAGTACTTC. This sequence encodes CASSLSGEGFYEQYF.

This clone was found once. The chain employs TRBV7-2 and TRBJ2-3; TRBD1 is a possible D gene (6 bases). With 2 bases removed from V and 5 bases from J, the gap between germline ends came to 8 bases. CDR1 and CDR2 (germline): SGHTA, FQGNSA. The CDR3 extends over 13 amino acids. CDR3 sequence (DNA): TGTGCCAGCAGCTTAATCAGGGGAGATACGCAGTATTTT. As protein: CASSLIRGDTQYF.

This clone was seen only a few times. The chain couples TRBV3-1 (or the pseudogene TRBV3-2) to TRBJ1-5; a weak D match, TRBD1 (6 bases). Per germline, CDR1 LGHDT and CDR2 YNNKEL (reference sequence). Deletions cut 10 bases from V and 0 bases from J, with 16 bases between. The CDR3 is 15 residues long. CDR3 sequence reads: CATYERGSSNQPQHF. DNA of the CDR3: TGTGCCACATACGAGAGGGGGAGTAGCAATCAGCCCCAGCATTTT.

This sequence joins TRBV7-3 and TRBJ2-3; D is perhaps TRBD2 (6 bases). Germline loops: CDR1 SGHTA, CDR2 FQGTGA. The CDR3 length is 16 residues. V lost 1 base, J lost 0 bases, and 11 bases lay in between. CDR3 in amino acids: CASSLRPSGSTDTQYF. The CDR3, as DNA: TGTGCCAGCAGCTTAAGACCCAGCGGGAGCACAGATACGCAGTATTTT.